This T cell receptor (beta chain) was identified during a study of blood T cell repertoires in COVID-19. Study summary: There were acute and convalescent COVID-19 samples, and they came from the United States, Italy and Spain. T cells, B-cell-depleted T cells, or PBMCs provided the cDNA or gDNA that served as material.

Per the authors' pipeline: Nucleated cell number was recorded as an estimate derived from reference gene primer amplification. TCRdb keeps only in-frame clones here, not all; method: immunoSEQ multiplex PCR. Clone size and the V and J calls come from that table; the DNA yielded D and trimming. This table has about 120,000 clones, around 86% appearing once. Material: peripheral blood. The TCR originated in a man of 80 years or more with acute or convalescent COVID-19.

Written as DNA, the CDR3 is TGTGCCAGTAGTATTGGACAGGGGCGAGGAGCTTTCTTT. Translated: CASSIGQGRGAFF. This chain uses TRBV19 with TRBJ1-1; 9 nucleotides agree with TRBD1. V lost 3 bases to trimming and J lost 10 bases; unmatched junction nucleotides: 6. Per germline, CDR1 LNHDA and CDR2 SQIVND (reference sequence). The CDR3 has 13 amino acids.